This record looks at one T cell receptor beta chain sequence and its context. What it recognizes is unknown. The entry originates in a study of T cells in localized non-small cell lung cancer. Profiled with immunoSEQ multiplex PCR; TCRdb holds only in-frame clones, not every one. The table shows roughly 1,800 clones, with approximately 22% occurring only once. Samples of adjacent lung (free of atypia) were collected at least 2 cm from the tumor margin. Study observations and caveats: Sequence data derive from only one tumor region, so heterogeneity remains possible.

Sequencing was performed on normal lung tissue next to the tumor, taken before any cancer treatment. This sequence originates from a man aged 35 to 70 with stage I lung adenocarcinoma.

CDR3 nucleotides: TGTGCCAGCTCACCACCGAGCCCAGGAGGACTGGGCTCTGGAAACACCATATATTTT. As protein: CASSPPSPGGLGSGNTIYF. The chain employs TRBV18 and TRBJ1-3; D call uncertain. CDR1 and CDR2 from the germline V gene are KGHSH and LQKENI. CDR3 length: 19 residues. V lost 0 bases to trimming and J lost 0 bases, with 18 bases between them.